This TCR beta chain was sequenced during a study of T cells after yellow fever vaccination. The V and J ends lost 6 bases and 9 bases, in that order; junction bases with no gene match: 17. CDR1 is DFQATT, CDR2 SNEGSKA, per germline (reference sequence). The CDR3 extends over 15 amino acids. Each CDR3 protein is one row after TCRdb ran MiXCR on the 5' RACE reads. Among about 500,000 distinct CDR3 sequences listed, around 17% were seen once. The sample was PBMCs, taken 4 to 6 days after the first yellow fever vaccination. This clonotype was sampled from a young man who received the YFV17D yellow fever vaccine. This sequence joins TRBV20-1 and TRBJ2-1; 7 bases line up with TRBD2. CDR3 DNA sequence: TGCAGTGCCAACCGACCCCGGGGGGTTAGCCGTGAGCAGTTCTTC. This sequence encodes CSANRPRGVSREQFF.